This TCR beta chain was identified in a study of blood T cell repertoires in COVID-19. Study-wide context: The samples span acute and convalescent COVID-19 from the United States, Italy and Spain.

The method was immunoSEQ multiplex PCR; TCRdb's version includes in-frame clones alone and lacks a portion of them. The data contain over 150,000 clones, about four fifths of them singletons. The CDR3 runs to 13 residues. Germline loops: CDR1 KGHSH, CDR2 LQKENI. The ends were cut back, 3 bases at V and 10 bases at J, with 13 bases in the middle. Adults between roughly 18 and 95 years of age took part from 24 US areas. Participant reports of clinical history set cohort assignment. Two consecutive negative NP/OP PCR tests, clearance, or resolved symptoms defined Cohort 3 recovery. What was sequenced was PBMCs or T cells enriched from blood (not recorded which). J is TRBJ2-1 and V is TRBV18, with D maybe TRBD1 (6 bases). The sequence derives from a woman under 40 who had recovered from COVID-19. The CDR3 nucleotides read TGTGCCAGCTCACCCACAGGGAGCAACGAGCAGTTCTTC. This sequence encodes CASSPTGSNEQFF.